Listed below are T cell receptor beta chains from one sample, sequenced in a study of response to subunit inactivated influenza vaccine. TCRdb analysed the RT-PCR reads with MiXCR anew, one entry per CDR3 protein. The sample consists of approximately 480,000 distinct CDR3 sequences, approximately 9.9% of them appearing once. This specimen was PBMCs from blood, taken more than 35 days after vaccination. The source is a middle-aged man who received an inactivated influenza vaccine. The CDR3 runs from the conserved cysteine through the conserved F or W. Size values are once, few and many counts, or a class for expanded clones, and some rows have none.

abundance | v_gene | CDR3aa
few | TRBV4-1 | CASSPRSWGANTEAFF
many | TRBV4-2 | CASSQVTGGVQYF
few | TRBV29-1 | CSVFTSGRISEQYF
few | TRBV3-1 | CASSPEEREQYF
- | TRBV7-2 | CASTQKGRSTDKQYF
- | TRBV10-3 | CAISGTSANTGELFF
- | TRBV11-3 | CASSFTRRGLALDEQFF
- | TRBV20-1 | CSATTSGSSQTQYF
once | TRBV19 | CASSNLGRRYEQFF
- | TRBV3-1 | CASSIGTSSGNTIYF
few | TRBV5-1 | CASSTAGYTDTQYF
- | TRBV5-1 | CASKRTGMNTEAFF
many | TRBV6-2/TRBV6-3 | CASSLLTGGRNNEQFF
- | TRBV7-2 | CASSSDRFGEQYF
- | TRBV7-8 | CASAALRNTEAFF
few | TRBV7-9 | CASSQGGKLYNEQFF
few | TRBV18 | CASSPPNRDRGVGFF
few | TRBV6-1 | CASSRRVGSYNEQFF
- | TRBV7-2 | CASSLGLPKQETQYF
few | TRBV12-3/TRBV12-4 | CASSRGMGNTEAFF
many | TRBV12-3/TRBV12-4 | CASSTRAEQYF
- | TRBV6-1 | CASSGTSGPSYNEQFF
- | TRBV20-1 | CSALLLTSGVGHEQFF
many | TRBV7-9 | CASSLDPDEQYF
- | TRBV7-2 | CASTPEGNSPLHF
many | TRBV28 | CASSYRRTYEKLFF
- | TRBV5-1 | CASSLEPGQGNTPLHF
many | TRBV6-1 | CASRSGQGTTYEQYF
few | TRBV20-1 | CSSTGTAYLEAFF
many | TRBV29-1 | CSVGGRRETQYF
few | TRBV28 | CASNLPGQGSYEQYF
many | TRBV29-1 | CSVEDLGEQFF
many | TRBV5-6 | CASTTKPNYGYTF
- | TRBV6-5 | CASSYPPRGPPNEQYF
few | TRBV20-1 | CSAGRGNIANYGYTF
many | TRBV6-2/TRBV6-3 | CASRATSGSPNEQFF
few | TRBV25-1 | CASRWGAADGVYF
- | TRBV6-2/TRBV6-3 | CASSVGLHEQYF
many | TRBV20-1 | CSATLGLSTGELFF
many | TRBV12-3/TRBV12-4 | CASSLGSSNQPQHF
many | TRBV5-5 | CASSFDFNTEAFF
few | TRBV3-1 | CASSQVPSGPLNNEQFF
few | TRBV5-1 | CASSLGQQNTEAFF
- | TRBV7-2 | CASSLALDMHGYTF
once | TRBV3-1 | CASSQTLGLQYF
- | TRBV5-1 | CASSFGLEQETQYF
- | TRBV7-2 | CASSSWTSGDTDTQYF
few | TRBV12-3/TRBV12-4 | CASSSRSVRNDGYTF
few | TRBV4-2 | CASSPSEATGESEKLFF
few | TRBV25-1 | CASSDMSGGGNIQYF
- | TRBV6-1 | CASSARPHGEQFF